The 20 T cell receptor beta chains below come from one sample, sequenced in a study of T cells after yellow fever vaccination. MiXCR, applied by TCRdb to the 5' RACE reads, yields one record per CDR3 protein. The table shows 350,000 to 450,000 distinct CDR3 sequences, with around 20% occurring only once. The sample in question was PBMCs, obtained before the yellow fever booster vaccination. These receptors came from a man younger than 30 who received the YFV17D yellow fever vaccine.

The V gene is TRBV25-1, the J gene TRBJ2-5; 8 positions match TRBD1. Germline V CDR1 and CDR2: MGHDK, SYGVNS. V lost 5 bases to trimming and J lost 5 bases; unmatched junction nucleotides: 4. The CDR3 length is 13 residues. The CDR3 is CASSQGARETQYF. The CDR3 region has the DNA TGTGCCAGCAGTCAGGGGGCTCGGGAGACCCAGTACTTC.

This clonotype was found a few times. The CDR3 DNA sequence: TGTGCCAGCAGCCAAGTTTCCCGACTAGCGGGGGGTGATGGCGAGCAGTTCTTC. This sequence encodes CASSQVSRLAGGDGEQFF. The V call is TRBV3-1, the J call TRBJ2-1; 13 bases map to TRBD2. CDR3 length: 18 amino acids. Unmatched junction bases numbered 13, after V lost 1 base and J lost 10 bases. From germline, CDR1 is LGHDT and CDR2 YNNKEL (reference sequence).

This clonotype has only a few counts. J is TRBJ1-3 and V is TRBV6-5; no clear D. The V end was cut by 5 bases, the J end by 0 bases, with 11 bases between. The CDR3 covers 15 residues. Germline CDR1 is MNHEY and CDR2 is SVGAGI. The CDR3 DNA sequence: TGTGCCAGCAGTCAAGACCGCTACTCTGGAAACACCATATATTTT. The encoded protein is CASSQDRYSGNTIYF.

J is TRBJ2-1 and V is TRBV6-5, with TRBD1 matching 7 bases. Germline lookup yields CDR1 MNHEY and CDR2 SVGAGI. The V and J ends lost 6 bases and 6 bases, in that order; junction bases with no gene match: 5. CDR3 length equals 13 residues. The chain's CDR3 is CASRSTGTNEQFF. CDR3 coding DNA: TGTGCCAGCAGATCGACAGGGACCAATGAGCAGTTCTTC.

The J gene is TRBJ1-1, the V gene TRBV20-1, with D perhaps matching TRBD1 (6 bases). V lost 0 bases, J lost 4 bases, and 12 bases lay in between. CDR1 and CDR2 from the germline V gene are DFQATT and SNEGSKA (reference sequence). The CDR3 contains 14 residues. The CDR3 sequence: CSARDYQGSTEAFF. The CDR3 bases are TGCAGTGCTAGAGATTACCAGGGGTCCACTGAAGCTTTCTTT.

Here the CDR3 DNA reads TGTGCCAGCCCAACAGTTGGGGGGACCGCTGGCTACACCTTC. This codes for CASPTVGGTAGYTF. The genes are TRBV12-3 or TRBV12-4 and TRBJ1-2; possibly TRBD1 for D (5 bases). This CDR3 is 14 amino acids long. V gave up 8 bases and J gave up 7 bases, with 20 bases separating them.

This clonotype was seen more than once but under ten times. The CDR3 protein is CASTFEGYSNQPQHF. The CDR3 DNA reads as TGTGCCAGCACTTTTGAGGGTTATAGCAATCAGCCCCAGCATTTT. This chain connects TRBV7-8 to TRBJ1-5; no definite D call. This CDR3 has 15 amino acids. Germline CDR1 reads SGHVS; CDR2 reads FQNEAQ. V lost 7 bases and J 0 bases, leaving 13 bases between the germline ends. The full variable domain, rest sourced from reference TRBV7-8 and TRBJ1-5, is GAGVSQSPRYKVAKRGQDVALRCDPISGHVSLFWYQQALGQGPEFLTYFQNEAQLDKSGLPSDRFFAERPEGSVSTLKIQRTQQEDSAVYLCASTFEGYSNQPQHFGDGTRLSIL.

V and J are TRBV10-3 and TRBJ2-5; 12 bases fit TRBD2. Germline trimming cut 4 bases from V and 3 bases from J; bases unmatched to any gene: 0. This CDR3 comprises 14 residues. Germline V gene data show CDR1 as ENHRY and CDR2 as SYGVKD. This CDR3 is CAISGTSGEETQYF. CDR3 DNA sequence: TGTGCCATCAGTGGGACTAGCGGGGAAGAGACCCAGTACTTC.

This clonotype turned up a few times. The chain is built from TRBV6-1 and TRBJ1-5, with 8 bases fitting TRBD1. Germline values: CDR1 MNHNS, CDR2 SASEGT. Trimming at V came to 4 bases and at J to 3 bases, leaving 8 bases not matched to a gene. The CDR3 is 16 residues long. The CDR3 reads CASSASRTGINQPQHF. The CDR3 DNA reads TGTGCCAGCAGTGCATCCCGGACAGGGATCAATCAGCCCCAGCATTTT.

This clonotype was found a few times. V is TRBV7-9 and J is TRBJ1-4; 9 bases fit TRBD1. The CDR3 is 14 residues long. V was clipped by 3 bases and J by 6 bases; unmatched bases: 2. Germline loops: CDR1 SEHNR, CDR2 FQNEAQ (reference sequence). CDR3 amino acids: CASSFRDRDEKLFF. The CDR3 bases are TGTGCCAGCAGCTTCCGGGACAGGGATGAAAAACTGTTTTTT.

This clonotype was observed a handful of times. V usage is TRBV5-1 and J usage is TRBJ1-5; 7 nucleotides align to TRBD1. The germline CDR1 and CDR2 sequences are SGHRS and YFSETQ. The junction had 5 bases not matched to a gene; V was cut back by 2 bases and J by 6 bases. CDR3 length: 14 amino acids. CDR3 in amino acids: CASSFTGVGQPQHF. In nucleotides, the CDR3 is TGCGCCAGCAGCTTTACAGGGGTGGGTCAGCCCCAGCATTTT.

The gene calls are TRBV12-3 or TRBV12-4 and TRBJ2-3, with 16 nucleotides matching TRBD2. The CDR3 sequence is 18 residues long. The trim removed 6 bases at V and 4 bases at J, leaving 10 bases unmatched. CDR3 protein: CASSLWAGLAGGPDTQYF. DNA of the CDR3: TGTGCCAGCAGCCTTTGGGCGGGACTAGCGGGGGGGCCAGATACGCAGTATTTT.

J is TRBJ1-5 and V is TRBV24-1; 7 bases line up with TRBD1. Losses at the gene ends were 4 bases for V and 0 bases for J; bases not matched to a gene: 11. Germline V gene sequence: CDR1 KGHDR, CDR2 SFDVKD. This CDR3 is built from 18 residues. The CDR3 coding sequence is TGTGCCACCAGTGACTCCGGGACAGCCTCCTATAGCAATCAGCCCCAGCATTTT. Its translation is CATSDSGTASYSNQPQHF.

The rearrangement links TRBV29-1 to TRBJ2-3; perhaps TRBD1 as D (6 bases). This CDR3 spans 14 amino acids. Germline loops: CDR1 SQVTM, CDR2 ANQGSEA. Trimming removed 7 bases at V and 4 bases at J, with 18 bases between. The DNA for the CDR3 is TGCAGCGCCTTAACAGGGTTTAGGTCAGATACGCAGTATTTT. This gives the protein CSALTGFRSDTQYF.

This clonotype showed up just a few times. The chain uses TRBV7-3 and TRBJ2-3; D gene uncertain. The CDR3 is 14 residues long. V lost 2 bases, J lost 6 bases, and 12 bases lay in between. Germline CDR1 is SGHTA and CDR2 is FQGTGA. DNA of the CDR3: TGTGCCAGCAGCTTACTAGGGCCGGCGGATACGCAGTATTTT. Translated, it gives CASSLLGPADTQYF.

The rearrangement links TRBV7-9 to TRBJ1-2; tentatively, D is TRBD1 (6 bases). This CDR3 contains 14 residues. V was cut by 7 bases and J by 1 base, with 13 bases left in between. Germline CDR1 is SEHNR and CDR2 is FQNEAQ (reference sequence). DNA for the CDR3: TGTGCCAGCACGCTGACAGGAGTTAACTATGGCTACACCTTC. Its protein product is CASTLTGVNYGYTF.

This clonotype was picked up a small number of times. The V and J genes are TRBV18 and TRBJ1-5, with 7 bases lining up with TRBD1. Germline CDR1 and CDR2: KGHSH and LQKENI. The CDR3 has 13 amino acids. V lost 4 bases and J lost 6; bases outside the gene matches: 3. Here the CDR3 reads CASSQGASQPQHF. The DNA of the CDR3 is TGTGCCAGCTCACAGGGGGCAAGTCAGCCCCAGCATTTT.

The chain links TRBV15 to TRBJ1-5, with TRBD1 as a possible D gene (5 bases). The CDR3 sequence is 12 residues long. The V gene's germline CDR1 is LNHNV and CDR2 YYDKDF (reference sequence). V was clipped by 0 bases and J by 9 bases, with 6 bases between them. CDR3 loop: CATSRDGGPQHF. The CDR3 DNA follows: TGTGCCACCAGCAGAGATGGGGGGCCCCAGCATTTT.

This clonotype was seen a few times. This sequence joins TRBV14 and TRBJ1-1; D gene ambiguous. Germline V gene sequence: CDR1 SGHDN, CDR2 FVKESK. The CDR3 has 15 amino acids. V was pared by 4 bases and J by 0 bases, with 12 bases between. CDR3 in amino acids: CASSPAGSLNTEAFF. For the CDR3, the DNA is TGTGCCAGCAGCCCTGCGGGCAGTTTGAACACTGAAGCTTTCTTT.

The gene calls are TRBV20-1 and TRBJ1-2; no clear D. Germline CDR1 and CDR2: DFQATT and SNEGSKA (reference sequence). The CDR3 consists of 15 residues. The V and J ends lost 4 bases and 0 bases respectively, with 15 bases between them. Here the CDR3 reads CSANGQSETNYGYTF. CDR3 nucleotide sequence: TGCAGTGCTAATGGTCAGTCGGAGACTAACTATGGCTACACCTTC.